The clone carrying this T cell receptor (beta chain) was counted a few times. What it recognizes is unknown. V was clipped by 1 base and J by 6 bases, with 15 bases between them. CDR3 length: 16 residues. CDR1 is SGHVS and CDR2 is FQNEAQ in the germline V gene. Heparinised blood was drawn once per donor, averaging around 110 mL. The record originates from a study of beta chain features in type 1 diabetes. About the research overall: Summed over all samples, the examined sorted cells came to roughly 110 million. Study results and limitations: Within each of all four CD4+ subsets, Type 1 diabetes patients had TCRB CDR3s that were moderately but significantly shorter.

Expressed TCRB transcripts were sequenced because the isolated RNA had all been reverse transcribed beforehand. Some clones are missing from TCRdb's copy, which holds only in-frame ones; the method was immunoSEQ multiplex PCR. Of under 850,000 clones in the sample, about an eighth were seen once. V gene TRBV7-8 combines with J gene TRBJ2-2; possible D gene TRBD2, 6 bases. Source material: naive CD4+ T cells from blood. The receptor was derived from a man in his late teens or twenties with type 1 diabetes. CDR3 sequence: CASSLVSNGGAGELFF. The CDR3 DNA reads TGTGCCAGCAGCTTAGTGAGCAATGGAGGGGCCGGGGAGCTGTTTTTT.